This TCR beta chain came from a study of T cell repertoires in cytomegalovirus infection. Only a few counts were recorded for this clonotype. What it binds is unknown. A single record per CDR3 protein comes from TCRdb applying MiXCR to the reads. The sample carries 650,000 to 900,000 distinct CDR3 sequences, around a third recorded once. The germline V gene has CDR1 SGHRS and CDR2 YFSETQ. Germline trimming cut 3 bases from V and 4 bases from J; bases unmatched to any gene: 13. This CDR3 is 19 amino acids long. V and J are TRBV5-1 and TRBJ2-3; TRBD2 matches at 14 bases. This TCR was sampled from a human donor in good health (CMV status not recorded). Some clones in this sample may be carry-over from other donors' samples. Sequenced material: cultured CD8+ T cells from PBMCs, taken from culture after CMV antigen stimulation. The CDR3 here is CASSSTRTSGGPPADTQYF. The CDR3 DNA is TGCGCCAGCAGCTCAACTAGGACTAGCGGGGGGCCTCCCGCAGATACGCAGTATTTT.